The 18 T cell receptor beta chains reported below all come from one sample, sequenced in a study of T cell changes during pregnancy in multiple sclerosis. Profiling relied on immunoSEQ multiplex PCR, and the TCRdb table lists in-frame clones only, not all of them. The table has some 80,000 clones, nearly 95% seen once. Sequenced material: peripheral blood, taken in the second trimester of pregnancy. The receptors here all came from a female donor with multiple sclerosis, enrolled in a pregnancy study.

V and J are TRBV19 and TRBJ1-2; 9 bases match TRBD1. V shed 4 bases and J 4 bases; nucleotides not matched to a gene: 4. This CDR3 region has 14 residues. Per germline, CDR1 LNHDA and CDR2 SQIVND (reference sequence). The CDR3 DNA reads TGTGCCAGTAGTACACAGGGGGCCGGCTATGGCTACACCTTC. Amino acid sequence: CASSTQGAGYGYTF.

The rearrangement joins TRBV28 to TRBJ2-7; 7 bases align to TRBD2. CDR3 length: 14 amino acids. The junction had 9 bases not matched to a gene; V was cut back by 3 bases and J by 7 bases. Germline CDR1 MDHEN, CDR2 SYDVKM. CDR3 DNA: TGTGCCAGCAGTTTCGGGACTACTAGGGGAGAGCAGTACTTC. Translating gives CASSFGTTRGEQYF.

The chain uses TRBV10-1 and TRBJ2-1; a weak D match, TRBD2 (6 bases). CDR1 is WNHNN, CDR2 SYGVQD, per germline (reference sequence). The CDR3 is 14 amino acids. Trimming cost V 0 bases and J 7 bases, with 10 bases left between them. The CDR3 region is CASSESGRRNEQFF. DNA for the CDR3: TGCGCCAGCAGTGAGTCCGGGAGAAGGAATGAGCAGTTCTTC.

This clone turned up a few times. The chain couples TRBV6-5 to TRBJ2-2; a possible D gene is TRBD2 (6 bases). Germline V gene lookup returns CDR1 MNHEY and CDR2 SVGAGI. This CDR3 has 13 amino acids. V lost 6 bases and J lost 7, with 12 bases in between. This CDR3 is CASRGREHGELFF. The CDR3 region has the DNA TGTGCCAGCAGGGGCCGGGAGCACGGGGAGCTGTTTTTT.

The chain joins TRBV27 to TRBJ2-2, with D perhaps matching TRBD1 (6 bases). Per germline, CDR1 MNHEY and CDR2 SMNVEV (reference sequence). This CDR3 contains 14 residues. Deletions cut 3 bases from V and 2 bases from J, with 7 bases between. The CDR3 coding sequence is TGTGCCAGCAGTTTCAGGGGAAACACCGGGGAGCTGTTTTTT. This encodes CASSFRGNTGELFF.

The chain recombines TRBV7-2 with TRBJ2-1; tentative D call: TRBD1 (6 bases). The germline V gene has CDR1 SGHTA and CDR2 FQGNSA. V lost 3 bases and J lost 12, with 6 bases in between. CDR3 length: 10 residues. Written as DNA, the CDR3 is TGTGCCAGCAGCTTCAGGGGGCAGTTCTTC. As protein: CASSFRGQFF.

This chain uses TRBV19 with TRBJ1-1, with D tentatively TRBD1 (5 bases). The CDR3 is 14 amino acids. Trimming shortened V by 1 base and J by 1 base, and 7 bases separated the two germline ends. The germline CDR1 and CDR2 sequences are LNHDA and SQIVND (reference sequence). CDR3 nucleotides: TGTGCCAGTAGTATAGGGGGCGCGAACACTGAAGCTTTCTTT. Translation gives CASSIGGANTEAFF. Combining the CDR3 with reference TRBV19 and TRBJ1-1 gives the whole variable domain DGGITQSPKYLFRKEGQNVTLSCEQNLNHDAMYWYRQDPGQGLRLIYYSQIVNDFQKGDIAEGYSVSREKKESFPLTVTSAQKNPTAFYLCASSIGGANTEAFFGQGTRLTVV.

This clone was detected once. This chain links TRBV7-6 with TRBJ2-5; D gene unclear. V was cut by 1 base and J by 5 bases, with 5 bases left in between. The germline CDR1 and CDR2 sequences are SGHVS and FNYEAQ. CDR3 length equals 12 residues. This chain's CDR3 is CASSLVIETQYF. The CDR3 coding sequence is TGTGCCAGCAGCTTAGTAATTGAGACCCAGTACTTC.

This sequence joins TRBV27 and TRBJ2-1; a weak D match, TRBD2 (6 bases). V was clipped by 3 bases and J by 7 bases, with 16 bases between them. Per the germline V gene, CDR1 is MNHEY and CDR2 is SMNVEV (reference sequence). This CDR3 has 15 amino acids. The CDR3 nucleotides read TGTGCCAGCAGTTTTACCGGAGGGCCTTGGAATGAGCAGTTCTTC. This gives the protein CASSFTGGPWNEQFF.

The chain has TRBV7-9 and TRBJ2-7; 10 bases align to TRBD1. With 5 bases clipped from V and 6 bases from J, the junction kept 10 bases outside the gene matches. This CDR3 contains 15 residues. Germline CDR1 SEHNR, CDR2 FQNEAQ (reference sequence). CDR3 in DNA: TGTGCCAGCAGCCCGCCGGGACAGGGGTTTGGCGAGCAGTACTTC. It is translated as CASSPPGQGFGEQYF.

CDR3 bases: TGTGCTAGTGCTCTGCGACGGGACGGGGAGCTGTTTTTT. This translates into CASALRRDGELFF. The chain carries TRBV12-5 and TRBJ2-2; D possibly corresponds to TRBD2 (5 bases). Deletions cut 7 bases from V and 7 bases from J, with 13 bases between. The germline V gene has CDR1 LGHNT and CDR2 FRNRAP. This CDR3 comprises 13 residues.

The chain combines TRBV30 with TRBJ1-1; TRBD1 agrees at 9 bases. Trimming cost V 1 base and J 0 bases; bases outside gene matches: 3. The CDR3 is made up of 15 amino acids. Germline V gene sequence: CDR1 GTSNPN, CDR2 SVGIG (reference sequence). The CDR3 sequence is CAWSGDRGMNTEAFF. The CDR3, as DNA: TGTGCCTGGAGTGGAGACAGGGGGATGAACACTGAAGCTTTCTTT.

The gene calls are TRBV6-5 and TRBJ2-7; 9 nucleotides agree with TRBD2. Trimming took 2 bases from V and 2 from J; bases not matched to a gene: 4. CDR3 size: 15 residues. CDR1 and CDR2 from the germline V gene are MNHEY and SVGAGI. CDR3 sequence reads: CASSYGAGGPYEQYF. The CDR3 region has the DNA TGTGCCAGCAGTTACGGGGCGGGAGGGCCCTACGAGCAGTACTTC.

This rearrangement joins TRBV6-1 to TRBJ1-2; D uncertain. CDR1 is MNHNS and CDR2 is SASEGT in the germline V gene. The germline V and J ends were trimmed by 7 bases and 2 bases, with 11 bases remaining between them. This CDR3 comprises 13 residues. The CDR3 DNA is TGTGCCAGCACTCAGGCTCCCAACTATGGCTACACCTTC. It encodes CASTQAPNYGYTF.

This chain connects TRBV28 to TRBJ1-1; 8 positions match TRBD1. This CDR3 spans 13 amino acids. Germline CDR1 reads MDHEN; CDR2 reads SYDVKM. J lost 4 bases, V lost 5 bases, and 3 bases had no gene match. The DNA for the CDR3 is TGTGCCAGCAGTCGGACAGGGCTCACTGAAGCTTTCTTT. It codes for CASSRTGLTEAFF.

The chain recombines TRBV7-2 with TRBJ1-2; possibly TRBD1 for D (6 bases). CDR1 and CDR2 (germline): SGHTA, FQGNSA. V was cut by 7 bases and J by 8 bases, with 20 bases left in between. The CDR3 contains 14 residues. The CDR3 region has the DNA TGTGCCAGCACTCAAAACAGGGAGAGGGAAGGCTACACCTTC. Its translation: CASTQNREREGYTF. Looking up the rest from reference TRBV7-2 and TRBJ1-2 gives the full variable domain: GAGVSQSPSNKVTEKGKDVELRCDPISGHTALYWYRQSLGQGLEFLIYFQGNSAPDKSGLPSDRFSAERTGGSVSTLTIQRTQQEDSAVYLCASTQNREREGYTFGSGTRLTVV.

The chain joins TRBV5-1 to TRBJ2-1; 10 nucleotides match TRBD2. CDR1 SGHRS and CDR2 YFSETQ come from the germline V gene. The CDR3 length is 14 residues. The V gene end was trimmed by 7 bases and the J gene end by 8 bases; junction bases not matched to a gene: 9. CDR3 amino acids: CASGPSGRVHEQFF. In DNA form, the CDR3 reads TGCGCCAGCGGCCCGAGCGGGAGGGTCCATGAGCAGTTCTTC.

CDR3 in DNA: TGTGCTAGTGGCTCCTCGGGGGACAGGGCGAGTCTTTTTTATGGCTACACCTTC. It yields the protein CASGSSGDRASLFYGYTF. This chain links TRBV12-5 with TRBJ1-2, with TRBD1 matching 9 bases. The germline gives CDR1 LGHNT, CDR2 FRNRAP. This CDR3 has 18 residues. V dropped 6 bases and J dropped 5; count of bases not matched to a gene: 19.